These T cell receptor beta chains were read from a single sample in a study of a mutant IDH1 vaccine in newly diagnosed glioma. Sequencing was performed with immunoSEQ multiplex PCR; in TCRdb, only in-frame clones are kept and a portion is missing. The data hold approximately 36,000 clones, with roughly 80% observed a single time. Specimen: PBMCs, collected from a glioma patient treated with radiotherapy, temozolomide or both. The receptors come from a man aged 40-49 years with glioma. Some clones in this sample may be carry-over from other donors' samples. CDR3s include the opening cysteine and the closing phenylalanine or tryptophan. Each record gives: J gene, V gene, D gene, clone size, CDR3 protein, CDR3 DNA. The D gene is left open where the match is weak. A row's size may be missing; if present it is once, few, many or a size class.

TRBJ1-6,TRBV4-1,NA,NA,CASSQDRTVYNSPLHF,TGCGCCAGCAGCCAAGATCGAACAGTATATAATTCACCCCTCCACTTT
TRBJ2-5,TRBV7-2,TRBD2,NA,CASSLGVAGGQETQYF,TGTGCCAGCAGCTTAGGTGTTGCGGGGGGGCAAGAGACCCAGTACTTC
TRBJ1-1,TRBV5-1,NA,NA,CASSATGFGTEAFF,TGCGCCAGCAGCGCCACAGGGTTCGGCACTGAAGCTTTCTTT
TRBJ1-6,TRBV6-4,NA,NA,CASSDSITPSAPLHF,TGTGCCAGCAGTGACTCGATCACGCCCTCCGCACCCCTCCACTTT
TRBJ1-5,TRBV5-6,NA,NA,CASSSRDGPVGPQHF,TGTGCCAGCAGCTCCCGGGACGGCCCCGTTGGGCCCCAGCATTTT
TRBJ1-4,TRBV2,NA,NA,CASSSQENEKLFF,TGTGCCAGCAGTTCCCAGGAGAATGAAAAACTGTTTTTT
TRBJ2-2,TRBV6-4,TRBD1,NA,CASSHPPWTGAECTGELFF,TGTGCCAGCAGCCACCCCCCGTGGACAGGGGCGGAGTGTACCGGGGAGCTGTTTTTT
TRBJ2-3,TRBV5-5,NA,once,CASSLNSFTDTQYF,TGTGCCAGCAGCTTGAACAGTTTCACAGATACGCAGTATTTT
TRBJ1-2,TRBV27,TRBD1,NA,CASSLSGQGKGGYTF,TGTGCCAGCAGTTTATCGGGACAGGGGAAGGGAGGCTACACCTTC
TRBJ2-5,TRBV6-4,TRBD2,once,CASSEGAGGQETQYF,TGTGCCAGCAGTGAGGGAGCGGGGGGGCAAGAGACCCAGTACTTC
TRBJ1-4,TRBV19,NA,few,CASIGQHNEKLFF,TGTGCCAGTATTGGACAGCATAATGAAAAACTGTTTTTT
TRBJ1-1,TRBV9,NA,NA,CASSPASGATEAFF,TGTGCCAGCAGCCCCGCCTCGGGGGCCACTGAAGCTTTCTTT
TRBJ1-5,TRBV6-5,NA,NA,CASSYGQWNQPQHF,TGTGCCAGCAGTTACGGGCAGTGGAATCAGCCCCAGCATTTT
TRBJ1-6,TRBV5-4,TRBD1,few,CASSFGDSNSPLHF,TGTGCCAGCAGCTTCGGGGACAGCAATTCACCCCTCCACTTT
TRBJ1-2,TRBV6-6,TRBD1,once,CASRALRDRVEGYTF,TGTGCCAGCAGGGCTCTCCGGGACAGGGTAGAGGGCTACACCTTC
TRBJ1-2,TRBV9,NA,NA,CASSVGGERQRSRGYTF,TGTGCCAGCAGCGTAGGCGGAGAGCGGCAGAGGTCCCGCGGCTACACCTTC
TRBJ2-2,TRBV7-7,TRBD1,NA,CASSLGQGMGSTGELFF,TGTGCTAGCAGCCTGGGACAGGGAATGGGGAGCACCGGGGAGCTGTTTTTT
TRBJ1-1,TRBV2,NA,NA,CASKNPNTEAFF,TGTGCCAGCAAAAACCCGAACACTGAAGCTTTCTTT
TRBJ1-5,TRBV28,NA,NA,CASRNTGIRDQPQHF,TGTGCCAGCCGGAACACAGGGATCCGGGATCAGCCCCAGCATTTT
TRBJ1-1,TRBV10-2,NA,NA,CASSEPETRSNTEAFF,TGCGCCAGCAGTGAGCCCGAAACTCGGTCAAACACTGAAGCTTTCTTT
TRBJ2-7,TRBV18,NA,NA,CASSPQSSEQYF,TGTGCCAGCTCACCCCAGTCGAGCGAGCAGTACTTC
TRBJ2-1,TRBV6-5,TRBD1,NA,CASTRGLGGEQFF,TGTGCCAGCACAAGGGGGCTAGGGGGTGAGCAGTTCTTC
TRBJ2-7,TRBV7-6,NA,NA,CASSLAGTLSYEQYF,TGTGCCAGCAGCTTAGCAGGGACTCTCTCCTACGAGCAGTACTTC
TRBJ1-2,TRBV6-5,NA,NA,CASSQSGGANYGYTF,TGTGCCAGCAGTCAATCGGGAGGAGCTAACTATGGCTACACCTTC
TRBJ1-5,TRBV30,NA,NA,CAWSHRDRTSQPQHF,TGTGCCTGGAGTCATAGGGACCGGACGAGCCAGCCCCAGCATTTT
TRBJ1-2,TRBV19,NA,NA,CASSPRNYGYTF,TGTGCCAGTAGTCCAAGGAACTATGGCTACACCTTC
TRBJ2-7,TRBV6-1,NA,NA,CASSSHSSYEQYF,TGTGCCAGCAGTTCTCATAGCTCCTACGAGCAGTACTTC
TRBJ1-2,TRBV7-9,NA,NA,CASLEGRDYGYTF,TGTGCCAGCCTTGAGGGGAGAGACTATGGCTACACCTTC
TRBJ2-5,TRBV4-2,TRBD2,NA,CASSQAWGGETQYF,TGTGCCAGCAGCCAAGCTTGGGGGGGAGAGACCCAGTACTTC
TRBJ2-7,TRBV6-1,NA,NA,CASSETGWPSGRPLGEQYF,TGTGCCAGCAGTGAAACCGGGTGGCCATCGGGGCGTCCCCTGGGCGAGCAGTACTTC
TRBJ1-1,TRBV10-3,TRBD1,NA,CAITQGTGGTEAFF,TGTGCCATCACCCAGGGGACAGGGGGCACTGAAGCTTTCTTT
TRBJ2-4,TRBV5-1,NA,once,CASSLGVRGPKNIQYF,TGCGCCAGCAGCTTGGGGGTGAGAGGGCCCAAAAACATTCAGTACTTC
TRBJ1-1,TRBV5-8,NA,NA,CASSQALGAGTEAFF,TGTGCCAGCAGCCAAGCCTTGGGGGCCGGCACTGAAGCTTTCTTT
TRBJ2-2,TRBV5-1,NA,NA,CASSVYTGELFF,TGCGCCAGCAGCGTGTACACCGGGGAGCTGTTTTTT
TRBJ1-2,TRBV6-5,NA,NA,CASTTGGGDYGYTF,TGTGCCAGCACCACCGGCGGGGGCGACTATGGCTACACCTTC
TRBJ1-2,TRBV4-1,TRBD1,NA,CASSQGGGQALSSYGYTF,TGCGCCAGCAGCCAAGGGGGGGGACAGGCATTAAGTTCGTATGGCTACACCTTC
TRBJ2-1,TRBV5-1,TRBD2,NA,CASSVSGGDSYNEQFF,TGCGCCAGCAGCGTTAGCGGGGGCGACTCCTACAATGAGCAGTTCTTC
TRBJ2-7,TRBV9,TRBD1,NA,CASSVGPDRDYEQYF,TGTGCCAGCAGCGTAGGGCCGGACAGGGATTACGAGCAGTACTTC
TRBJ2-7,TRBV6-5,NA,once,CASSYSDVPSGYEQYF,TGTGCCAGCAGTTACTCAGACGTTCCCTCTGGATACGAGCAGTACTTC
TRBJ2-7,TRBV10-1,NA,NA,CASSELTLRPYEQYF,TGCGCCAGCAGTGAGTTGACACTAAGACCCTACGAGCAGTACTTC
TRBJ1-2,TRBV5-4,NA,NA,CASSPKVSSSGYGYTF,TGTGCCAGCAGCCCAAAAGTGTCATCGTCTGGCTATGGCTACACCTTC
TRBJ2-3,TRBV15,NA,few,CATSREDRSTDTQYF,TGTGCCACCAGCAGAGAGGACAGAAGCACAGATACGCAGTATTTT
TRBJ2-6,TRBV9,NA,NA,CASSVGVDVLTF,TGTGCCAGCAGCGTAGGAGTCGACGTCCTGACTTTC
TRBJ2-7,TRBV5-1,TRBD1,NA,CASSLVGTDGDEQYF,TGCGCCAGCAGCTTGGTAGGGACAGACGGGGACGAGCAGTACTTC
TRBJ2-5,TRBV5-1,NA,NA,CASSLRGRSETQYF,TGCGCCAGCAGCTTGAGGGGTAGATCCGAGACCCAGTACTTC
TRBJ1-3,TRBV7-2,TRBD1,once,CASSLGGTGRNTIYF,TGTGCCAGCAGCTTAGGGGGGACAGGACGGAACACCATATATTTT
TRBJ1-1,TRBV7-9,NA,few,CASSPIDQYTEAFF,TGTGCCAGCAGCCCTATCGACCAGTACACTGAAGCTTTCTTT